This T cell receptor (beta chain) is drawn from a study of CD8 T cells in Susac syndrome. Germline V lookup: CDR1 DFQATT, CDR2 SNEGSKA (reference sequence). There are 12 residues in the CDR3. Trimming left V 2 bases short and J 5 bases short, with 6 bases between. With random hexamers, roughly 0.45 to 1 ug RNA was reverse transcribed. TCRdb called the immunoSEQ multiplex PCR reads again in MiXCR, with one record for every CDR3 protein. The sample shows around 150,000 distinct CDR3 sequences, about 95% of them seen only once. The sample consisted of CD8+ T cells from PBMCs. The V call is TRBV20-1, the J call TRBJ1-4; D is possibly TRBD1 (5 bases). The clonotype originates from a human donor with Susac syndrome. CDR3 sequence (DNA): TGCAGTGCTAGACGGGACAATGAAAAACTGTTTTTT. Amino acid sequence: CSARRDNEKLFF.